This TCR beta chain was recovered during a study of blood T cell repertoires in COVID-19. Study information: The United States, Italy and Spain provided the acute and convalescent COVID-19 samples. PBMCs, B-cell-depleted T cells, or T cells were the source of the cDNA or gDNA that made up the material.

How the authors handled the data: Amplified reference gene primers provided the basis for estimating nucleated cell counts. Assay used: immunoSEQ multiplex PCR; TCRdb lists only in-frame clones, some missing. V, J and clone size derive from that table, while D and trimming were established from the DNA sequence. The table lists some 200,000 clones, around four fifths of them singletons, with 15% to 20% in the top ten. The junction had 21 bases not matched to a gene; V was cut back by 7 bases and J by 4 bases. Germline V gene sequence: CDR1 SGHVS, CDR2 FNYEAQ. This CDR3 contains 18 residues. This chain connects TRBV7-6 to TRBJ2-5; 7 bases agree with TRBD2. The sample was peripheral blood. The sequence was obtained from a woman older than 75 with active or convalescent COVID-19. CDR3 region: CASTGLLGSGLTTETQYF. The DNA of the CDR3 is TGTGCCAGCACCGGACTACTGGGTAGCGGGCTTACAACAGAGACCCAGTACTTC.